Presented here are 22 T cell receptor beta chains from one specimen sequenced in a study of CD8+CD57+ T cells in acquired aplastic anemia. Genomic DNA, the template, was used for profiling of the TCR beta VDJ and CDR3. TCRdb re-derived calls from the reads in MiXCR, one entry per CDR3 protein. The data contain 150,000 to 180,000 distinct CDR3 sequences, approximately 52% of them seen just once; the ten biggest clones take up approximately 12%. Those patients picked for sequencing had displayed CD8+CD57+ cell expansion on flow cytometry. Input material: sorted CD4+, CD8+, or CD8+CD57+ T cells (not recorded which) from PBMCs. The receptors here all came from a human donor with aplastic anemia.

CDR3 amino acids: CATSDPGQGNTGELFF. In DNA, the CDR3 is TGTGCCACCAGTGATCCGGGACAGGGTAACACCGGGGAGCTGTTTTTT. This chain uses TRBV24-1 with TRBJ2-2; 9 bases are a match to TRBD1. Trimming at V came to 3 bases and at J to 2 bases, leaving 3 bases not matched to a gene. CDR1 and CDR2 (germline): KGHDR, SFDVKD. The CDR3 sequence is 16 residues long.

The CDR3 region is CASSTDRGNSPLHF. CDR3 DNA sequence: TGTGCCAGCAGCACGGACAGGGGTAATTCACCCCTCCACTTT. The rearrangement links TRBV7-8 to TRBJ1-6; 9 bases fit TRBD1. The CDR3 runs to 14 residues. The germline V gene encodes CDR1 SGHVS and CDR2 FQNEAQ. Trimming cost V 5 bases and J 6 bases; bases outside gene matches: 2.

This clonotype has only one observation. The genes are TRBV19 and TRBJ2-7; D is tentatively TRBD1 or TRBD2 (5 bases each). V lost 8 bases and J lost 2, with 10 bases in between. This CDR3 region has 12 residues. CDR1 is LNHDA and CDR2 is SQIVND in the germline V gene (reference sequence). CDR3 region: CASGDRAYEQYF. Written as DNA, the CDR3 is TGTGCCAGTGGGGACCGAGCCTACGAGCAGTACTTC.

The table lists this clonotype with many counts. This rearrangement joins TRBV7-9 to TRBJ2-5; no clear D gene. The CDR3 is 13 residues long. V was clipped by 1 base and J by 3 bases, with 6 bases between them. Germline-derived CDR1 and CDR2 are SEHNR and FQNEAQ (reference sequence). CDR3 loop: CASSLGAEETQYF. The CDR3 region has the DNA TGTGCCAGCAGCTTAGGGGCAGAAGAGACCCAGTACTTC.

For the CDR3, the DNA is TGTGCCAGCAGTTTGGGGAGGGAAAAACTGTTTTTT. Encoded protein: CASSLGREKLFF. The V gene is TRBV12-3 or TRBV12-4, the J gene TRBJ1-4; D remains ambiguous. The V end lost 3 bases, the J end lost 8 bases, and 7 bases lay between the germline ends. CDR3 size: 12 residues.

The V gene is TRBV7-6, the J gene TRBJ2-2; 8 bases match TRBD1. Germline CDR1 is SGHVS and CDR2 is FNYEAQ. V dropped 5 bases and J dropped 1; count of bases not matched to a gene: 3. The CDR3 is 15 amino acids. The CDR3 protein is CASSQQGGNTGELFF. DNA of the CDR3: TGTGCCAGCAGCCAACAGGGGGGGAACACCGGGGAGCTGTTTTTT.

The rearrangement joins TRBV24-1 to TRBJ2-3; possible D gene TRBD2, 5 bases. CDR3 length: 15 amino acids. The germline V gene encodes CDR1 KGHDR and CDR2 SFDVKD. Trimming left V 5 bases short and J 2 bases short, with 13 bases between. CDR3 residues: CATSGSSDITDTQYF. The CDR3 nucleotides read TGTGCCACCAGTGGCAGTAGCGACATCACAGATACGCAGTATTTT.

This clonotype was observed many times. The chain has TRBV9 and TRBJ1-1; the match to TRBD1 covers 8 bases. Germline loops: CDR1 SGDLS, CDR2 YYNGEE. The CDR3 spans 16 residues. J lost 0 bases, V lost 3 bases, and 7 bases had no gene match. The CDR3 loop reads CASSARDRPMNTEAFF. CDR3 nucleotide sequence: TGTGCCAGCAGCGCCAGGGACAGGCCAATGAACACTGAAGCTTTCTTT.

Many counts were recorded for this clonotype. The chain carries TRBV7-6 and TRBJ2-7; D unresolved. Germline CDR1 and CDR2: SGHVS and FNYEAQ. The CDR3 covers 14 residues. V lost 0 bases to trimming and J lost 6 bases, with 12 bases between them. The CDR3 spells CASSLAGPRSEQYF. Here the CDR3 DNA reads TGTGCCAGCAGCTTAGCAGGACCTCGTAGCGAGCAGTACTTC.

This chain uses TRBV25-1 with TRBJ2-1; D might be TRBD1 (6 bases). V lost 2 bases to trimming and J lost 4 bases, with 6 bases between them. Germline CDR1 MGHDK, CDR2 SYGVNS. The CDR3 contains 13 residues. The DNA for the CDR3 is TGTGCCAGCAGTGAAGGACAGTACAATGAGCAGTTCTTC. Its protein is CASSEGQYNEQFF.

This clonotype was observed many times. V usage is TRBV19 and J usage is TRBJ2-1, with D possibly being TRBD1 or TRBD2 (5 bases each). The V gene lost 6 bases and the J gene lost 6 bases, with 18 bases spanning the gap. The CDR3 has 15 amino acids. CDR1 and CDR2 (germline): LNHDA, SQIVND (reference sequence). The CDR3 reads CASSGARFNTNEQFF. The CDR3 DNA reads TGTGCCAGTAGCGGGGCGAGATTTAACACCAATGAGCAGTTCTTC.

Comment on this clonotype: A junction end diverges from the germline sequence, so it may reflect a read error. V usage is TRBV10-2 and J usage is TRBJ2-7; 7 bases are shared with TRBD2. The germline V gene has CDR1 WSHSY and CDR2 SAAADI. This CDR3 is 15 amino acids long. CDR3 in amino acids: CASSDFSSGIYELYF. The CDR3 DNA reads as TGCGCCAGCAGTGATTTTTCGAGCGGGATCTACGAGCTGTACTTC.

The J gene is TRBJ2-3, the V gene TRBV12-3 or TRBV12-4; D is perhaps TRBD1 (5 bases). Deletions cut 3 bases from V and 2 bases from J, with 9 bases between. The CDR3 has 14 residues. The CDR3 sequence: CASSLGRTTDTQYF. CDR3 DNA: TGTGCCAGCAGTTTGGGGCGGACCACAGATACGCAGTATTTT.

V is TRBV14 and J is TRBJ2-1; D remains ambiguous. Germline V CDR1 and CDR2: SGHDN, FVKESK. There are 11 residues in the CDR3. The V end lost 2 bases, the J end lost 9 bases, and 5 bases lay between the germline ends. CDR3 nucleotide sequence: TGTGCCAGCAGCCAATCGGTTGAGCAGTTCTTC. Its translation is CASSQSVEQFF.

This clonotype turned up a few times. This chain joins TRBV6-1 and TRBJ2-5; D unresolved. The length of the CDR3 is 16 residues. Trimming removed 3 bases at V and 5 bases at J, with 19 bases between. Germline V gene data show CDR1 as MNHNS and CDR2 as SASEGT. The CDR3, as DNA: TGTGCCAGCAGTGAGGTGCACGGATATTCTCGGGAGACCCAGTACTTC. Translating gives CASSEVHGYSRETQYF.

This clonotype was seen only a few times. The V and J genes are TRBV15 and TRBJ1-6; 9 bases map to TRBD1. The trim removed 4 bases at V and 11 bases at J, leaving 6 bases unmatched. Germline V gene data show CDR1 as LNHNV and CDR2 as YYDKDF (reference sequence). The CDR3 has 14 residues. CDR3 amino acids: CATSITGGRAPLHF. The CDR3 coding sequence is TGTGCCACCAGCATAACAGGGGGCCGGGCACCCCTCCACTTT.

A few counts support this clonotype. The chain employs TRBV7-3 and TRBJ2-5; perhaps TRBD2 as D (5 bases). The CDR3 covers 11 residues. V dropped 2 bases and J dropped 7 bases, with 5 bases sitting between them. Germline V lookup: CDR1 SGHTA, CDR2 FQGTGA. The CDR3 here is CASSLGGTQYF. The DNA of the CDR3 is TGTGCCAGCAGCTTAGGAGGGACCCAGTACTTC.

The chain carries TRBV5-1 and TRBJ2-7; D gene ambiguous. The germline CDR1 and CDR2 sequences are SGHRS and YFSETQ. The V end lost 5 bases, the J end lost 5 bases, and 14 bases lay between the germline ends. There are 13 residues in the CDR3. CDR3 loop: CASRSPHVNEQYF. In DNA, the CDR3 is TGCGCCAGCAGATCCCCCCACGTGAACGAGCAGTACTTC.

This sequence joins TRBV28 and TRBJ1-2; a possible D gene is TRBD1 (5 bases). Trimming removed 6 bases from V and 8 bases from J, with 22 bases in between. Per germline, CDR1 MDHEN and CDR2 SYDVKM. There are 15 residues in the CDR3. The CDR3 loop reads CASSPPQEGFWGYTF. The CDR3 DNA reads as TGTGCCAGCAGCCCACCGCAAGAGGGGTTTTGGGGCTACACCTTC.

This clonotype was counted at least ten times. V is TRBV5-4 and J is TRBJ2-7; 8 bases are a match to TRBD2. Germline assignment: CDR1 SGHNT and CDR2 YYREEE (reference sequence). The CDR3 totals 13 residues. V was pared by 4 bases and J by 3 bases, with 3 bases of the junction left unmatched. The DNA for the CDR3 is TGTGCCAGCAGCACCGGGACTAGCTACGAGCAGTACTTC. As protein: CASSTGTSYEQYF.

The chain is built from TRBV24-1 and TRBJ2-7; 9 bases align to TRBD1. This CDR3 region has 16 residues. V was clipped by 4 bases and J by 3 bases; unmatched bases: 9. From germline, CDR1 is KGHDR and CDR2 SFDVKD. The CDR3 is CATSEGRGQGDYEQYF. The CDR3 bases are TGTGCCACCAGTGAGGGGAGGGGACAGGGCGACTACGAGCAGTACTTC.

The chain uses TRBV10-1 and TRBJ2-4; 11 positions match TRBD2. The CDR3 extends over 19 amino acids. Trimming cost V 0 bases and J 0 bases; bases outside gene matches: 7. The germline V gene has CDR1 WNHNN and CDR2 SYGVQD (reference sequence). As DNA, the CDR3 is TGCGCCAGCAGTGAGTCGTGGACTAGCGGGCGACTAGCCAAAAACATTCAGTACTTC. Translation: CASSESWTSGRLAKNIQYF.